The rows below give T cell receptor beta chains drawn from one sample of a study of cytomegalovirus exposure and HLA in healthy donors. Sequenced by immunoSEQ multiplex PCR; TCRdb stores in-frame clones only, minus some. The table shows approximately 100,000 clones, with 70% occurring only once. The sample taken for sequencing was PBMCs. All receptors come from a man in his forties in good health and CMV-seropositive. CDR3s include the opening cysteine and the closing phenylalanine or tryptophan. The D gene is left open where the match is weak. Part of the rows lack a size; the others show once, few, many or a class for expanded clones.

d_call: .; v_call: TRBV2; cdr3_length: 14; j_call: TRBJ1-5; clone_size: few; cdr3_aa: CASMTAYSNQPQHF; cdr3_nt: TGTGCCAGCATGACAGCATATAGCAATCAGCCCCAGCATTTT
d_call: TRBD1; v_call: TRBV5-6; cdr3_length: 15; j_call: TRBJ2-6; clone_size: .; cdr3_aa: CASRIQGSGANVLTF; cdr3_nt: TGTGCCAGCAGGATACAGGGGAGTGGGGCCAACGTCCTGACTTTC
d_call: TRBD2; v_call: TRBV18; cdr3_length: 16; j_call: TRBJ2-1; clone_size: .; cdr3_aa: CASSPPWTSGSDEQFF; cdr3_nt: TGTGCCAGCTCACCACCGTGGACTAGCGGGAGTGATGAGCAGTTCTTC
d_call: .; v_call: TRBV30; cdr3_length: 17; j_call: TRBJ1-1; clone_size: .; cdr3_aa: CAWSVTRGGARGTEAFF; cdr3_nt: TGTGCCTGGAGTGTAACTCGTGGGGGGGCGAGGGGAACTGAAGCTTTCTTT
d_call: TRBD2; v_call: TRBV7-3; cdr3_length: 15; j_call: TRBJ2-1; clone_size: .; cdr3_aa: CASSWTSGDHNEQFF; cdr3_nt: TGTGCCAGCAGCTGGACTAGCGGGGATCACAATGAGCAGTTCTTC
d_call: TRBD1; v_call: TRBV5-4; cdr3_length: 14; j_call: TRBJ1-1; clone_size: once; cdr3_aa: CASSYDRGPTEAFF; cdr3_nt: TGTGCCAGCAGCTATGACAGGGGCCCCACTGAAGCTTTCTTT
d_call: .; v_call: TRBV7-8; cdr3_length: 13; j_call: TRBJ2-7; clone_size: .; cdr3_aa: CASSLELTYEQYF; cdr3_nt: TGTGCCAGCAGCTTAGAACTTACCTACGAGCAGTACTTC
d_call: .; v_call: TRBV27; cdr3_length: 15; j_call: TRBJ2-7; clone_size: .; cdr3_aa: CASSPRTAASYEQYF; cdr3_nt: TGTGCCAGCAGTCCCCGGACAGCCGCTTCCTACGAGCAGTACTTC
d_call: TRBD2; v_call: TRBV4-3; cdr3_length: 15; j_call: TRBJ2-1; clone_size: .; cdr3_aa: CASSRSSGSADEQFF; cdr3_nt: TGCGCCAGCAGCCGGAGTAGCGGGAGTGCTGATGAGCAGTTCTTC
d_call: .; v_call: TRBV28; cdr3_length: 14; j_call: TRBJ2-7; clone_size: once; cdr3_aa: CASSSGLFPGEQYF; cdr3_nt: TGTGCCAGCAGTTCAGGACTCTTCCCGGGCGAGCAGTACTTC
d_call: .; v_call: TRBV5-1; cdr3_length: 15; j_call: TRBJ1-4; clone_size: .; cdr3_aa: CASSTTGGGAEKLFF; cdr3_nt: TGCGCCAGCAGCACCACGGGGGGCGGCGCTGAAAAACTGTTTTTT
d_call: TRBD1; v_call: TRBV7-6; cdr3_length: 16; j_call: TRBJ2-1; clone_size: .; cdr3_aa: CASSARDRGGYNEQFF; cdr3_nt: TGTGCCAGCAGCGCCCGGGACAGGGGTGGCTACAATGAGCAGTTCTTC
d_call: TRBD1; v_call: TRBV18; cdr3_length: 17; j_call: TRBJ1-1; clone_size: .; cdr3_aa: CASSLVGDRGHNTEAFF; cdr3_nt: TGTGCCAGCTCCCTTGTAGGGGACAGGGGGCATAACACTGAAGCTTTCTTT
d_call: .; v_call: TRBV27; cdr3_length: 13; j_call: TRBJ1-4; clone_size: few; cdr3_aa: CASRTTNNEKLFF; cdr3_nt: TGTGCCAGTCGAACAACAAATAATGAAAAACTGTTTTTT
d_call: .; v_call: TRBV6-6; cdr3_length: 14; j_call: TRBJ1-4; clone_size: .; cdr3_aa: CASSPGGASEKLFF; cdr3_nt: TGTGCCAGCAGCCCGGGTGGGGCAAGTGAAAAACTGTTTTTT
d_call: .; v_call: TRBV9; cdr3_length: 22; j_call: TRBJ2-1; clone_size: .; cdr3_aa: CASSVEDSALYETSSSYNEQFF; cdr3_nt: TGTGCCAGCAGCGTAGAAGATAGCGCGCTATACGAGACATCGAGCTCCTACAATGAGCAGTTCTTC
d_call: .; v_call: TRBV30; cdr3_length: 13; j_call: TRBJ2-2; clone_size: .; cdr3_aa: CAFPTGSNGELFF; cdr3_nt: TGTGCCTTCCCGACAGGTTCTAACGGGGAGCTGTTTTTT
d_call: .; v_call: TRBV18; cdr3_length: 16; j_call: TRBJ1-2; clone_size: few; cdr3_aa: CASSPPSGVETYGYTF; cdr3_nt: TGTGCCAGCTCACCACCGTCCGGGGTAGAGACCTATGGCTACACCTTC
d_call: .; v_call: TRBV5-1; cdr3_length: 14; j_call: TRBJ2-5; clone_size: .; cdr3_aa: CASSLAAGEETQYF; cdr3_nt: TGCGCCAGCAGCTTGGCCGCCGGTGAAGAGACCCAGTACTTC
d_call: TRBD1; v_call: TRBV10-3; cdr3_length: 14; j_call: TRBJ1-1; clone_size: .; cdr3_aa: CAIRIGQGNTEAFF; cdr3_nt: TGTGCCATCAGGATAGGACAGGGGAACACTGAAGCTTTCTTT
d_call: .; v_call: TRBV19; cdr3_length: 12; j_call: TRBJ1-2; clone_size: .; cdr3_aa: CASWLGGYGYTF; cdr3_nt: TGTGCCAGTTGGCTTGGTGGCTATGGCTACACCTTC
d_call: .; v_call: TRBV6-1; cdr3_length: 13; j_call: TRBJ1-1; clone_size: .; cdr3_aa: CASSDSMNTEAFF; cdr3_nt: TGTGCCAGCAGTGACAGTATGAACACTGAAGCTTTCTTT
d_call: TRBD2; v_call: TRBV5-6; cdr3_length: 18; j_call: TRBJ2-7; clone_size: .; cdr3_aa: CASSLTKSSGGTGYEQYF; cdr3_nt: TGTGCCAGCAGCTTGACGAAATCGAGCGGGGGAACGGGATACGAGCAGTACTTC
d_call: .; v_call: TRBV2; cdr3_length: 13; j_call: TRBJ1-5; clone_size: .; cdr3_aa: CASRPRVNQPQHF; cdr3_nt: TGTGCCAGCCGGCCCAGGGTGAATCAGCCCCAGCATTTT
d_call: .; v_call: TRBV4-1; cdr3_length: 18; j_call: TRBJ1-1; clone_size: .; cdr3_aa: CASNKGPTLAYLNTEAFF; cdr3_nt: TGCGCCAGCAACAAAGGGCCTACACTAGCCTATTTGAACACTGAAGCTTTCTTT
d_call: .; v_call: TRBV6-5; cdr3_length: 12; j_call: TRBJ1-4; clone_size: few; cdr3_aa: CASSRTNEKLFF; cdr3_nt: TGTGCCAGCAGCAGAACAAATGAAAAACTGTTTTTT
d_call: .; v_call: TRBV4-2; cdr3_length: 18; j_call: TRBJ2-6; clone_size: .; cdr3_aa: CASSQDPHRTSGANVLTF; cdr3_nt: TGTGCCAGCAGCCAAGATCCACACAGGACCTCTGGGGCCAACGTCCTGACTTTC
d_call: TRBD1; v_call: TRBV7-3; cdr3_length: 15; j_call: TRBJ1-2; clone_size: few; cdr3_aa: CASRQPPGQGDGYTF; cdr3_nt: TGTGCCAGCAGGCAACCACCTGGGCAGGGGGATGGCTACACCTTC
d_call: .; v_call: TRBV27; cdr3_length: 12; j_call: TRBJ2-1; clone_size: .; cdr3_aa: CASRTLYNEQFF; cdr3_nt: TGTGCCAGCAGGACACTTTACAATGAGCAGTTCTTC
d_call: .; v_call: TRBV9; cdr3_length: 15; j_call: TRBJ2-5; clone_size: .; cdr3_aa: CASSVGLVLMETQYF; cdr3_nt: TGTGCCAGCAGCGTAGGACTAGTTTTAATGGAGACCCAGTACTTC
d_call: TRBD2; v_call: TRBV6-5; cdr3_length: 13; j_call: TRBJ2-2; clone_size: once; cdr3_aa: CASSAGVTGELFF; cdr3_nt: TGTGCCAGCAGCGCGGGAGTAACCGGGGAGCTGTTTTTT
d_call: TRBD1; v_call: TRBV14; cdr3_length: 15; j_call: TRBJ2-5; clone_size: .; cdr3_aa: CASSHWTGFEETQYF; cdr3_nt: TGTGCCAGCAGCCACTGGACAGGGTTTGAAGAGACCCAGTACTTC
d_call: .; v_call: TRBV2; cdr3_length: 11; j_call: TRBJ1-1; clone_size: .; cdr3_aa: CASSARDEAFF; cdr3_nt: TGTGCCAGCAGTGCTCGGGATGAAGCTTTCTTT
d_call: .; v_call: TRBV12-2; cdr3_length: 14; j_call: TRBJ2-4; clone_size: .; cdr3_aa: CASRPGKAKNIQYF; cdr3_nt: TGTGCAAGTCGCCCAGGGAAAGCCAAAAACATTCAGTACTTC
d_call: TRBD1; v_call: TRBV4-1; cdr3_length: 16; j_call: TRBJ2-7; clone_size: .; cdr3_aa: CASSHGRTGEVYEQYF; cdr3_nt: TGCGCCAGCAGCCACGGAAGGACAGGGGAGGTGTACGAGCAGTACTTC
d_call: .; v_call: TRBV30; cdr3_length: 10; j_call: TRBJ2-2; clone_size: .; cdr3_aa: CAGSTGELFF; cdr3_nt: TGTGCTGGTAGTACCGGGGAGCTGTTTTTT
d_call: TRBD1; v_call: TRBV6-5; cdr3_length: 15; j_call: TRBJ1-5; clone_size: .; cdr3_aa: CASSYSGGGNQPQHF; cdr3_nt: TGTGCCAGCAGTTACTCAGGGGGCGGCAATCAGCCCCAGCATTTT
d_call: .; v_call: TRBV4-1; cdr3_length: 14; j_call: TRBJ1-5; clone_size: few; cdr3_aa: CASSPSPRNQPQHF; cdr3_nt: TGCGCCAGCAGCCCCTCACCTCGGAATCAGCCCCAGCATTTT
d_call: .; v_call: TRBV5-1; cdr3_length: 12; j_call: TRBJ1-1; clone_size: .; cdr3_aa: CASSLGATEAFF; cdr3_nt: TGCGCCAGCAGCCTTGGGGCCACTGAAGCTTTCTTT
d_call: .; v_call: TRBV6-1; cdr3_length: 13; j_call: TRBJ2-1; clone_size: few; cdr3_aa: CASSELSKNEQFF; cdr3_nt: TGTGCCAGCAGTGAATTGTCAAAAAATGAGCAGTTCTTC
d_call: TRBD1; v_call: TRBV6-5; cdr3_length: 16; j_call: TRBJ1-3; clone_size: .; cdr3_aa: CASSYRGQGAGNTIYF; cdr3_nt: TGTGCCAGCAGTTACCGAGGACAGGGCGCTGGAAACACCATATATTTT
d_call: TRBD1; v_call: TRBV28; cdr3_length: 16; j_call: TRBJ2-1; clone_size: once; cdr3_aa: CASSEHRDSLGNEQFF; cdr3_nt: TGTGCCAGCAGTGAACACCGGGACAGCCTGGGGAATGAGCAGTTCTTC
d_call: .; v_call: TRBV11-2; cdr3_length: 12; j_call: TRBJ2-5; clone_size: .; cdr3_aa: CASSSPAETQYF; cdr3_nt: TGTGCCAGCAGCTCTCCAGCGGAGACCCAGTACTTC
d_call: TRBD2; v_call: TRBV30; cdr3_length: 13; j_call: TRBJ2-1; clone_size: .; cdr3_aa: CDTVGRAKDEQFF; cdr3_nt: TGTGACACTGTAGGGAGGGCCAAGGATGAGCAGTTCTTC
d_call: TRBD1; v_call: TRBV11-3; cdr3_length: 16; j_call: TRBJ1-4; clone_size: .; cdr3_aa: CASSLEGQRTNEKLFF; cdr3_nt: TGTGCCAGCAGCTTAGAGGGACAGCGCACTAATGAAAAACTGTTTTTT
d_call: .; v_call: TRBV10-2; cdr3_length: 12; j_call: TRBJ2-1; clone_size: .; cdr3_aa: CASSDRDNEQFF; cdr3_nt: TGCGCCAGCAGTGACAGGGACAATGAGCAGTTCTTC
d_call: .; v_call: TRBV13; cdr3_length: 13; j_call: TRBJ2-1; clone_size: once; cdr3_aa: CASSLFGDNEQFF; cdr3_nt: TGTGCCAGCAGCTTATTCGGAGACAATGAGCAGTTCTTC
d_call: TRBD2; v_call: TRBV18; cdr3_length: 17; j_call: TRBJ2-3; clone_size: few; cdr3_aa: CASSPTGTSFSTDTQYF; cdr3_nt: TGTGCCAGCTCACCTACTGGGACTAGCTTTAGCACAGATACGCAGTATTTT